This T cell receptor beta chain was recorded in a study of regulatory T cells in long-lasting Graves disease. Building of the TCR beta libraries involved iRepertoire HTBI primers and Arm-PCR of CDR3 regions. One entry per CDR3 protein, called by TCRdb with MiXCR from the multiplex PCR reads. This sample yields some 370,000 distinct CDR3 sequences, of which about 20% are seen a single time; around 20% belongs to the top ten. The CDR3 is made up of 12 amino acids. Germline V gene lookup returns CDR1 SQVTM and CDR2 ANQGSEA. Losses at the gene ends were 4 bases for V and 6 bases for J; bases not matched to a gene: 3. With respect to this clonotype: The antigen is undetermined.

The study's findings and limits: Persistent disease favored TRBV28, TRBJ1-2 and TRBJ2-5.

Specified time point: persistent/refractory GD, antithyroid drugs over 5 years with positive TRAb. From RNA extracted from PBMCs, the TCR library was made. The chain is built from TRBV29-1 and TRBJ2-7; 10 positions match TRBD2. The TCR comes from a female donor with Graves disease. Sequenced here: peripheral blood mononuclear cells (PBMCs), sampled when the disease was refractory, from a patient treated with antithyroid drugs. Here the CDR3 reads CSVGLAGVEQYF. In DNA form, the CDR3 reads TGCAGCGTTGGGCTAGCGGGAGTCGAGCAGTACTTC.